Sequencing of this T cell receptor beta chain was carried out in a study of blood T cell repertoires in COVID-19. Study processing details: Reference gene primer amplification yielded estimated nucleated cell counts. Libraries were prepared by immunoSEQ multiplex PCR; TCRdb keeps only in-frame clonotypes and omits some of them. That table supplies the V and J calls and clone size; D and trimming were determined from the DNA. The data contain about 270,000 clones, about 90% of them singletons. The CDR3 spans 12 residues. Trimming cost V 1 base and J 8 bases, with 6 bases left between them. The V gene's germline CDR1 is SGHDN and CDR2 FVKESK. Participants, 18 to 89 years old, spanned about 26 US areas.

This chain links TRBV14 with TRBJ2-1; no clear D. The sequenced material came from PBMCs or T cells enriched from blood (not recorded which). This clonotype was sampled from a young woman with acute COVID-19. CDR3 in amino acids: CASSQGSYEQFF. The DNA of the CDR3 is TGTGCCAGCAGCCAAGGGAGCTATGAGCAGTTCTTC. The complete variable domain, with remaining parts taken from reference TRBV14 and TRBJ2-1, reads EAGVTQFPSHSVIEKGQTVTLRCDPISGHDNLYWYRRVMGKEIKFLLHFVKESKQDESGMPNNRFLAERTGGTYSTLKVQPAELEDSGVYFCASSQGSYEQFFGPGTRLTVL.